Below, one TCR beta chain is given with its context. What it binds is unknown. The data were obtained in a study of T cells in Graves' hyperthyroidism and ophthalmopathy. Study observations and caveats: Researchers report that a 13 V-J model separated ophthalmopathy from stable hyperthyroidism.

Graves' hyperthyroidism was deemed stable given no ophthalmopathy progression within 18 months. Newly diagnosed hyperthyroidism patients aged 18 to 65 years had disease lasting under 2 months. V was clipped by 5 bases and J by 7 bases, with 15 bases between them. CDR1 and CDR2 from the germline V gene are DFQATT and SNEGSKA (reference sequence). This CDR3 contains 14 residues. TCR beta CDR3 region amplification was performed from RNA transcripts. RT-PCR in the first round (using the HTBI primer set) targeted the TCR CDR3. TCRdb used MiXCR to reprocess the multiplex PCR reads, holding one entry per CDR3 protein. The sample has 40,000 to 55,000 distinct CDR3 sequences; around half are singletons.

The genes are TRBV20-1 and TRBJ1-6, with D tentatively TRBD1 (5 bases). The clonotype comes from a woman between 50 and 59 years old with Graves' hyperthyroidism. Sequenced material: peripheral blood or thyroid tissue (not recorded which). The CDR3 sequence is CSAERGSLNSPLHF. In DNA, the CDR3 is TGCAGTGCTGAACGGGGCAGCCTGAATTCACCCCTCCACTTT.